This entry is about one TCR beta chain. Its antigen is still unknown. This sample is drawn from a study of post-analysis software for immune sequencing data. Study conclusions and caveats: Relative to controls, patients had about five TRBV segments at higher frequency, with TRBV5-6, TRBV5-1 and TRBV20-1 among these. The study found significantly lower normalized Chao1 diversity in multiple sclerosis patients than in controls.

Prepared libraries of TCR beta cDNA carried unique molecular identifiers. TCRdb redid the calling of the PCR reads with MiXCR, one entry per CDR3 protein. Of some 690,000 distinct CDR3 sequences detected, 30% appear once; the ten largest clones hold around 0.56%. Germline CDR1 reads SGDLS; CDR2 reads YYNGEE. V lost 3 bases to trimming and J lost 1 base; unmatched junction nucleotides: 9. The CDR3 length is 16 residues. V and J are TRBV9 and TRBJ1-1; 7 bases map to TRBD1. What was sequenced was blood. The sequence came from a girl aged 10 to 17 with multiple sclerosis. The CDR3 reads CASSGKEGARNTEAFF. The CDR3 DNA reads TGTGCCAGCAGCGGAAAGGAGGGGGCACGGAACACTGAAGCTTTCTTT.